The next 27 T cell receptor beta chains were all read from a single sample in a study of blood T cells in healthy people across ages. A second PCR of roughly 7 to 11 cycles used a sample-barcoded 5' primer and a J-beta primer mix. TCRdb re-derived calls from the 5' RACE reads in MiXCR, one entry per CDR3 protein. The sample has around 1.5 million distinct CDR3 sequences, 45% to 70% seen once. Material: blood. All receptors come from a man between 18 and 35 years old in good health.

This clonotype showed up just once. The rearrangement uses TRBV15 and TRBJ1-5; maybe TRBD1 (5 bases). Trimming pared 3 bases from V and 5 bases from J, leaving 20 bases between. The CDR3 consists of 17 residues. CDR1 and CDR2 (germline): LNHNV, YYDKDF (reference sequence). CDR3 coding DNA: TGTGCCACCAGCAGTCGGTCGTTGCAGGGTACGGATCAGCCCCAGCATTTT. It is translated as CATSSRSLQGTDQPQHF.

About this clonotype itself: At one end, the junction sequence differs from germline, possibly due to a read error. The chain has TRBV2 and TRBJ2-7; TRBD2 matches 13 bases. This CDR3 comprises 17 residues. Per the germline V gene, CDR1 is SNHLY and CDR2 is FYNNEI. CDR3 nucleotides: TGTGCTAGCAGACTTCGGACTAGCGGGAGAGGGGCGAACGAGCAGTACTTC. Encoded protein: CASRLRTSGRGANEQYF.

This chain uses TRBV2 with TRBJ2-5, with D hard to call. V was clipped by 7 bases and J by 5 bases, with 17 bases between them. The CDR3 runs 14 residues. CDR1 and CDR2 from the germline V gene are SNHLY and FYNNEI. CDR3 in amino acids: CASKDPTSSETQYF. The CDR3 bases are TGTGCCAGCAAGGATCCAACCTCTTCGGAGACCCAGTACTTC.

This clonotype was picked up a small number of times. The chain carries TRBV3-1 and TRBJ1-2, with D maybe TRBD1 (6 bases). CDR1 is LGHDT and CDR2 is YNNKEL in the germline V gene (reference sequence). The CDR3 length is 14 residues. The V and J ends lost 0 bases and 11 bases respectively, with 16 bases between them. In nucleotides, the CDR3 is TGTGCCAGCAGCCAAGATGGACAGTCCAAGTGGTACACCTTC. Its protein product is CASSQDGQSKWYTF.

This clonotype was counted a single time. This chain links TRBV27 with TRBJ2-2; possible D gene TRBD2, 6 bases. CDR1 MNHEY and CDR2 SMNVEV come from the germline V gene (reference sequence). V dropped 4 bases and J dropped 5 bases, with 17 bases sitting between them. The CDR3 consists of 16 residues. The CDR3 protein is CASSSLGGWGTGELFF. As DNA, the CDR3 is TGTGCCAGCAGTTCGCTCGGAGGGTGGGGTACCGGGGAGCTGTTTTTT.

The V call is TRBV20-1, the J call TRBJ1-5; 8 nucleotides agree with TRBD1. Germline V gene sequence: CDR1 DFQATT, CDR2 SNEGSKA (reference sequence). The CDR3 is made up of 12 amino acids. The junction had 7 bases not matched to a gene; V was cut back by 6 bases and J by 9 bases. CDR3 in amino acids: CSAGAGGTPQHF. CDR3 in DNA: TGCAGTGCCGGGGCAGGGGGCACGCCCCAGCATTTT.

This clonotype was observed a handful of times. V is TRBV27 and J is TRBJ2-5, with TRBD1 identical over 7 bases. This CDR3 contains 15 residues. With 6 bases clipped from V and 2 bases from J, the junction kept 9 bases outside the gene matches. Per the germline V gene, CDR1 is MNHEY and CDR2 is SMNVEV (reference sequence). The CDR3 DNA follows: TGTGCCAGCAGCTTAGCTCGGGACAGACAAGAGACCCAGTACTTC. Protein product: CASSLARDRQETQYF.

This chain joins TRBV29-1 and TRBJ2-7; D possibly corresponds to TRBD2 (6 bases). V lost 7 bases and J 1 base, leaving 17 bases between the germline ends. Germline CDR1 SQVTM, CDR2 ANQGSEA. This CDR3 is built from 14 residues. The CDR3, as DNA: TGCAGCGGGCGGGACTCCCATGGTTCCTACGAGCAGTACTTC. Residues: CSGRDSHGSYEQYF.

The chain combines TRBV20-1 with TRBJ2-7; 15 bases fit TRBD2. V was clipped by 6 bases and J by 0 bases; unmatched bases: 6. Germline-derived CDR1 and CDR2 are DFQATT and SNEGSKA (reference sequence). This CDR3 has 16 residues. CDR3 residues: CSAGTSGGSSSYEQYF. The CDR3 DNA follows: TGCAGTGCCGGGACTAGCGGGGGGAGTAGCTCCTACGAGCAGTACTTC.

The chain uses TRBV2 and TRBJ1-5; D is perhaps TRBD1 (6 bases). CDR1 is SNHLY, CDR2 FYNNEI, per germline. CDR3 length: 14 amino acids. The germline V and J ends were trimmed by 2 bases and 6 bases, with 11 bases remaining between them. CDR3 loop: CASSESGAIQPQHF. In DNA form, the CDR3 reads TGTGCCAGCAGTGAATCAGGGGCGATTCAGCCCCAGCATTTT.

The V gene is TRBV28, the J gene TRBJ2-1, with D hard to call. CDR1 MDHEN and CDR2 SYDVKM come from the germline V gene. Trimming left V 7 bases short and J 9 bases short, with 10 bases between. This CDR3 is 11 amino acids long. CDR3 region: CASTLSREQFF. The CDR3 DNA is TGTGCCAGCACCCTTTCTCGTGAGCAGTTCTTC. Full variable domain (missing parts from reference TRBV28 and TRBJ2-1): DVKVTQSSRYLVKRTGEKVFLECVQDMDHENMFWYRQDPGLGLRLIYFSYDVKMKEKGDIPEGYSVSREKKERFSLILESASTNQTSMYLCASTLSREQFFGPGTRLTVL.

This chain uses TRBV3-1 with TRBJ2-3; no firm D call. This CDR3 is built from 15 residues. From germline, CDR1 is LGHDT and CDR2 YNNKEL (reference sequence). Trimming cost V 1 base and J 4 bases, with 12 bases left between them. The CDR3, as DNA: TGTGCCAGCAGCCAAGTTGAGCGCCCCGCAGATACGCAGTATTTT. It encodes CASSQVERPADTQYF.

The chain joins TRBV7-2 to TRBJ1-6; 8 nucleotides agree with TRBD1. V lost 4 bases, J lost 10 bases, and 9 bases stayed unmatched. This CDR3 spans 15 amino acids. Germline V gene lookup returns CDR1 SGHTA and CDR2 FQGNSA. The CDR3 region is CASSSHGQGGSPLHF. The CDR3 region has the DNA TGTGCCAGCAGCTCCCATGGACAGGGCGGCTCACCCCTCCACTTT. Variable domain in full (rest from reference TRBV7-2 and TRBJ1-6): GAGVSQSPSNKVTEKGKDVELRCDPISGHTALYWYRQSLGQGLEFLIYFQGNSAPDKSGLPSDRFSAERTGGSVSTLTIQRTQQEDSAVYLCASSSHGQGGSPLHFGNGTRLTVT.

This clonotype showed up just a few times. The rearrangement joins TRBV6-5 to TRBJ2-3; TRBD1 agrees at 9 bases. Germline V gene data show CDR1 as MNHEY and CDR2 as SVGAGI. The CDR3 runs to 19 residues. J was trimmed by 4 bases and V by 2 bases; bases with no gene match: 16. Written as DNA, the CDR3 is TGTGCCAGCAGTTACACCTCCGCAACCGGGACAGGGTATCCAGATACGCAGTATTTT. Protein: CASSYTSATGTGYPDTQYF.

This clonotype was recorded a few times. The chain links TRBV30 to TRBJ1-2, with D tentatively TRBD1 (6 bases). V was clipped by 2 bases and J by 5 bases, with 9 bases between them. Germline V gene lookup returns CDR1 GTSNPN and CDR2 SVGIG (reference sequence). The CDR3 is 12 amino acids. CDR3 sequence (DNA): TGTGCCTGGAGTTCAGGGGTTTATGGCTACACCTTC. As protein: CAWSSGVYGYTF.

This clonotype was detected a few times. The chain has TRBV7-9 and TRBJ1-5, with 7 bases fitting TRBD1. The CDR3 covers 13 residues. The V gene end was trimmed by 4 bases and the J gene end by 7 bases; junction bases not matched to a gene: 4. The germline gives CDR1 SEHNR, CDR2 FQNEAQ (reference sequence). The CDR3 coding sequence is TGTGCCAGCAGCTCGGGACAGACGCAGCCCCAGCATTTT. This gives the protein CASSSGQTQPQHF.

The DNA for the CDR3 is TGCAGTGCCCCCCTCTACAGGGCTGTCCAAGAGACCCAGTACTTC. This encodes CSAPLYRAVQETQYF. V usage is TRBV20-1 and J usage is TRBJ2-5; a weak D match, TRBD1 (6 bases). The CDR3 covers 15 residues. Germline V CDR1 and CDR2: DFQATT, SNEGSKA (reference sequence). Trimming stripped 6 bases from V and 1 base from J, with 18 bases between.

The genes are TRBV5-1 and TRBJ1-2, with D perhaps TRBD1 (5 bases). V lost 4 bases, J lost 4 bases, and 17 bases lay in between. Germline-derived CDR1 and CDR2 are SGHRS and YFSETQ. The CDR3 length is 15 residues. The CDR3 spells CASSGTTVPVYGYTF. For the CDR3, the DNA is TGCGCCAGCAGCGGGACCACAGTTCCCGTCTATGGCTACACCTTC.

This sequence joins TRBV5-1 and TRBJ2-3; no clear D gene. The CDR3 is 12 amino acids. CDR1 and CDR2 (germline): SGHRS, YFSETQ. V was shortened by 7 bases and J by 5 bases, with 11 bases between the two germline ends. The CDR3 DNA follows: TGCGCCAGCGTGCATGGTGGAGATACGCAGTATTTT. It translates to CASVHGGDTQYF.

The chain is built from TRBV6-2 or TRBV6-3 and TRBJ2-7; 10 bases agree with TRBD1. Germline CDR1 MNHEY, CDR2 SVGEGT. The length of the CDR3 is 16 residues. Trimming removed 4 bases from V and 2 bases from J; junction bases left unmatched: 8. Here the CDR3 reads CASSSAQGQGTYEQYF. CDR3 in DNA: TGTGCCAGCAGTTCTGCCCAGGGACAGGGGACCTACGAGCAGTACTTC.

This clonotype was counted once. CDR3 DNA sequence: TGTGCCAGCAGCCGGAGGACTAGCGGGGGGCTGCACAATGAGCAGTTCTTC. Translation: CASSRRTSGGLHNEQFF. V is TRBV3-1 and J is TRBJ2-1, with 14 bases that match TRBD2. This CDR3 is built from 17 residues. V lost 4 bases to trimming and J lost 5 bases; unmatched junction nucleotides: 7. CDR1 is LGHDT and CDR2 is YNNKEL in the germline V gene (reference sequence).

The chain is built from TRBV29-1 and TRBJ2-7; 7 bases are shared with TRBD1. The CDR3 contains 14 residues. J was trimmed by 3 bases and V by 0 bases; bases with no gene match: 5. CDR1 SQVTM and CDR2 ANQGSEA come from the germline V gene. The CDR3 region has the DNA TGCAGCGTTGAAGATTCGCGACAGGGCTACGAGCAGTACTTC. Protein: CSVEDSRQGYEQYF.

The chain couples TRBV30 to TRBJ1-6; D is ambiguous. Per germline, CDR1 GTSNPN and CDR2 SVGIG (reference sequence). V lost 1 base and J 7 bases, leaving 14 bases between the germline ends. This CDR3 has 15 residues. CDR3 nucleotide sequence: TGTGCCTGGAGTGGGGAGGGCAGGAACAATTCACCCCTCCACTTT. Translating it yields CAWSGEGRNNSPLHF.

The sample holds a few counts of this clonotype. This rearrangement joins TRBV5-1 to TRBJ2-1, with 9 bases fitting TRBD2. Per germline, CDR1 SGHRS and CDR2 YFSETQ. The CDR3 covers 17 residues. After removal of 0 bases from V and 9 bases from J, the junction contained 13 bases not matched to a gene. CDR3 protein: CASSLEIAGVRRGEQFF. CDR3 sequence (DNA): TGCGCCAGCAGCTTGGAGATAGCGGGGGTAAGACGGGGTGAGCAGTTCTTC.

The rearrangement uses TRBV7-2 and TRBJ2-2, with 7 bases identical to TRBD2. Per germline, CDR1 SGHTA and CDR2 FQGNSA. CDR3 size: 16 residues. Germline trimming cut 1 base from V and 4 bases from J; bases unmatched to any gene: 6. CDR3 sequence reads: CASSLGWGGATGELFF. Written as DNA, the CDR3 is TGTGCCAGCAGCTTAGGGTGGGGGGGAGCCACCGGGGAGCTGTTTTTT.

CDR3 protein: CASSPRTGWTEAFF. The CDR3 DNA is TGCGCCAGCAGCCCCCGGACAGGGTGGACTGAAGCTTTCTTT. The chain couples TRBV5-1 to TRBJ1-1; 8 bases fit TRBD1. Germline V gene lookup returns CDR1 SGHRS and CDR2 YFSETQ. V was clipped by 4 bases and J by 5 bases; unmatched bases: 7. This CDR3 contains 14 residues. Variable domain in full (rest from reference TRBV5-1 and TRBJ1-1): KAGVTQTPRYLIKTRGQQVTLSCSPISGHRSVSWYQQTPGQGLQFLFEYFSETQRNKGNFPGRFSGRQFSNSRSEMNVSTLELGDSALYLCASSPRTGWTEAFFGQGTRLTVV.

This chain links TRBV4-1 with TRBJ2-1, with D unclear. Deletions cut 1 base from V and 10 bases from J, with 11 bases between. The CDR3 sequence is 13 residues long. Germline V gene lookup returns CDR1 MGHRA and CDR2 YSYEKL. The CDR3 sequence: CASSQVADPEQFF. CDR3 bases: TGCGCCAGCAGCCAAGTAGCTGACCCCGAGCAGTTCTTC.